A single sample is the source of the 21 T cell receptor beta chains below, sequenced in a study of metastatic and nonmetastatic thyroid tumors. TCRdb reanalyzed the PCR reads with MiXCR. Of some 34,000 clones in the sample, around 21% were seen once. Thyroid surgery was performed in patients who had received no treatment beforehand. Sequences were obtained from blood. These receptors originate from a female donor with papillary thyroid cancer or a benign thyroid nodule (not recorded which). Some clones in this sample may be carry-over from other donors' samples.

Many counts were recorded for this clone. CDR3 DNA: TGTGCCAGCAGCATCGGGACAGGGGGTTCACCCCTCCACTTT. Translating it yields CASSIGTGGSPLHF. This chain uses TRBV5-6 with TRBJ1-6; TRBD1 matches 11 bases. This CDR3 has 14 residues. Trimming removed 4 bases from V and 9 bases from J; junction bases left unmatched: 3. The V gene's germline CDR1 is SGHDT and CDR2 YYEEEE.

For this clone: This sequence may be a read error, since a much larger clone differs from it by one base. This same CDR3 is encoded by further DNA sequences in the sample. This chain uses TRBV7-8 with TRBJ2-5; tentative D call: TRBD1 (6 bases). Trimming shortened V by 2 bases and J by 5 bases, and 21 bases separated the two germline ends. Germline V lookup: CDR1 SGHVS, CDR2 FQNEAQ. The CDR3 runs 17 residues. The CDR3 coding sequence is TGTGCCAGCAGCTTACATTCCGGGACATCCTTGGGTGAGACCCAGTACTTC. Translating it yields CASSLHSGTSLGETQYF.

Note on this clone: This may be a read error: a much more frequent sequence differs by one nucleotide. The chain has TRBV11-2 and TRBJ2-3, with D hard to call. Germline V gives CDR1 SGHAT, CDR2 FQNNGV. This CDR3 is 15 amino acids long. V was shortened by 4 bases and J by 1 base, with 12 bases between the two germline ends. The chain's CDR3 is CASSSVSLRTDTQYF. DNA of the CDR3: TGTGCCAGCAGCTCGGTATCTTTACGCACAGATACGCAGTATTTT.

The V and J genes are TRBV30 and TRBJ2-7; 8 nucleotides line up with TRBD1. Germline assignment: CDR1 GTSNPN and CDR2 SVGIG (reference sequence). The trim removed 5 bases at V and 2 bases at J, leaving 8 bases unmatched. The CDR3 length is 14 residues. CDR3 loop: CAWESGQGAYEQYF. The CDR3 nucleotides are TGTGCCTGGGAATCAGGACAGGGCGCCTACGAGCAGTACTTC.

Concerning this clone itself: A junction boundary mismatches the germline segment, possibly from a read error. The rearrangement joins TRBV20-1 to TRBJ2-7, with 10 bases fitting TRBD2. Germline V gene data show CDR1 as DFQATT and CDR2 as SNEGSKA (reference sequence). The CDR3 extends over 14 amino acids. The DNA for the CDR3 is TGCAGTTCTAGTTTCCCTAGCGGGAGATACGACCAGTACTTC. It translates to CSSSFPSGRYDQYF.

Ten or more counts support this clone. The V gene is TRBV7-3, the J gene TRBJ1-1, with 7 bases fitting TRBD1. V shed 5 bases and J 7 bases; nucleotides not matched to a gene: 7. CDR1 and CDR2 (germline): SGHTA, FQGTGA. CDR3 length: 13 amino acids. The CDR3 DNA is TGTGCCAGCAGCCGAGACAGGGAGGGTGAAGCTTTCTTT. Translating it yields CASSRDREGEAFF.

The table lists this clone with a count of one. This clone may be a read error of a much larger clone one base away. This sequence joins TRBV7-9 and TRBJ1-2; 7 nucleotides agree with TRBD1. From germline, CDR1 is SEHNR and CDR2 FQNEAQ (reference sequence). The CDR3 contains 13 residues. This CDR3 is CACSLEGAYGHTF. Here the CDR3 DNA reads TGTGCCTGCAGCTTAGAGGGGGCATATGGCCACACCTTC.

With regard to this clone: Just one base apart from a much larger clone, this may be a read error. Additional DNA sequences in this sample encode the identical CDR3. The J gene is TRBJ2-7, the V gene TRBV6-1; D is unresolved. The germline V gene encodes CDR1 MNHNS and CDR2 SASEGT. The V end was cut by 4 bases, the J end by 6 bases, with 13 bases between. This CDR3 has 13 residues. CDR3 region: CASSVPGTAEQYF. CDR3 bases: TGTGCCAGCAGTGTCCCGGGTACTGCCGAGCAGTACTTC.

There are many counts of this clone. The V gene is TRBV7-3, the J gene TRBJ2-2; D call uncertain. Germline V CDR1 and CDR2: SGHTA, FQGTGA. The CDR3 totals 12 residues. Trimming stripped 5 bases from V and 1 base from J, with 2 bases between. CDR3 DNA: TGTGCCAGCAGCCGGAACACCGGGGAGCTGTTTTTT. It codes for CASSRNTGELFF. Drawing the rest from reference TRBV7-3 and TRBJ2-2, the complete variable domain is GAGVSQTPSNKVTEKGKYVELRCDPISGHTALYWYRQSLGQGPEFLIYFQGTGAADDSGLPNDRFFAVRPEGSVSTLKIQRTERGDSAVYLCASSRNTGELFFGEGSRLTVL.

This clone was found many times. The V call is TRBV29-1, the J call TRBJ2-1; 8 bases map to TRBD1. V lost 4 bases and J lost 2; bases outside the gene matches: 7. This CDR3 has 15 amino acids. Germline-derived CDR1 and CDR2 are SQVTM and ANQGSEA. The CDR3, as DNA: TGCAGCGTTGTGGGGGGACAGGCCACCTACAATGAGCAGTTCTTC. Translation gives CSVVGGQATYNEQFF.

Concerning this clone itself: The junction departs from the called germline gene at one end, perhaps through a read error. This chain connects TRBV5-4 to TRBJ2-2, with TRBD1 matching 7 bases. The CDR3 has 13 residues. Germline V gene data show CDR1 as SGHNT and CDR2 as YYREEE (reference sequence). Here the CDR3 reads CASSTGVAGEMFF. Written as DNA, the CDR3 is TGTGCCAGCAGCACAGGGGTAGCCGGGGAGATGTTTTTT.

In its sample, this clone was seen a few times. The chain employs TRBV12-3 or TRBV12-4 and TRBJ2-7; TRBD1 matches 7 bases. The CDR3 is 15 residues long. The V gene end was trimmed by 2 bases and the J gene end by 3 bases; junction bases not matched to a gene: 7. The CDR3 DNA follows: TGTGCCAGCAGTTTAACCGGAACAGGGGACTACGAGCAGTACTTC. Translated: CASSLTGTGDYEQYF.

Note on this clone: No conserved phenylalanine or tryptophan ends this CDR3, so it is likely a read error. J is TRBJ2-5 and V is TRBV5-1, with 13 bases identical to TRBD2. The length of the CDR3 is 15 residues. Germline CDR1 SGHRS, CDR2 YFSETQ. V was clipped by 4 bases and J by 5 bases; unmatched bases: 5. Here the CDR3 reads CASSPGLAGVETQYL. In nucleotides, the CDR3 is TGCGCCAGCAGCCCCGGACTAGCGGGAGTGGAGACCCAGTACCTC.

This clone has a count of ten or more. This chain uses TRBV20-1 with TRBJ1-2, with 7 bases that match TRBD1. The germline CDR1 and CDR2 sequences are DFQATT and SNEGSKA (reference sequence). This CDR3 region has 12 residues. V was clipped by 4 bases and J by 6 bases; unmatched bases: 5. CDR3 loop: CSATQGVDGYTF. In DNA form, the CDR3 reads TGCAGTGCTACCCAGGGGGTTGATGGCTACACCTTC.

The V and J genes are TRBV5-4 and TRBJ2-7; D is undetermined. The V end lost 0 bases, the J end lost 9 bases, and 19 bases lay between the germline ends. CDR1 SGHNT and CDR2 YYREEE come from the germline V gene (reference sequence). The CDR3 totals 15 residues. The DNA for the CDR3 is TGTGCCAGCAGCTTGGGTCGGACGCCGAATCTGGGGCAGTACTTC. Translated: CASSLGRTPNLGQYF. Full variable domain (remainder filled in from reference TRBV5-4 and TRBJ2-7): ETGVTQSPTHLIKTRGQQVTLRCSSQSGHNTVSWYQQALGQGPQFIFQYYREEENGRGNFPPRFSGLQFPNYSSELNVNALELDDSALYLCASSLGRTPNLGQYFGPGTRLTVT.

This clone was observed a handful of times. It may be a read error: a sequence one base away is much more abundant. This chain uses TRBV4-1 with TRBJ2-1; D is possibly TRBD2 (5 bases). V lost 4 bases and J lost 8, with 21 bases in between. The CDR3 length is 16 residues. Germline values: CDR1 MGHRA, CDR2 YSYEKL. The CDR3 reads CASSRDLVSRVDEQFF. The CDR3 nucleotides read TGCGCCAGCAGCCGAGATCTAGTTTCGAGGGTGGATGAGCAGTTCTTC.

This clone is categorized as medium-sized (0.01 to 0.1%). The chain has TRBV6-1 and TRBJ1-2; D might be TRBD1 (6 bases). CDR1 MNHNS and CDR2 SASEGT come from the germline V gene. The V gene lost 2 bases and the J gene lost 4 bases, with 11 bases spanning the gap. The length of the CDR3 is 14 residues. CDR3 DNA sequence: TGTGCCAGCAGTGAATCAGGGGATGGCTATGGCTACACCTTC. Translated, it gives CASSESGDGYGYTF.

This clone was counted only a few times. This may arise from a read error, as a much more abundant clone is one base away. The same CDR3 is also encoded by other DNA sequences in this sample. The chain uses TRBV27 and TRBJ2-3; no reliable D call. The CDR3 contains 16 residues. Germline loops: CDR1 MNHEY, CDR2 SMNVEV (reference sequence). The V gene lost 4 bases and the J gene lost 8 bases, with 22 bases spanning the gap. The CDR3 spells CASSSIFTSWSGTQYF. The CDR3 nucleotides are TGTGCCAGCAGTTCTATTTTTACGAGTTGGTCAGGTACGCAGTATTTT.

Note on this clone: A read error may be the cause here, since a much bigger clone is one base away. The V gene is TRBV3-1, the J gene TRBJ1-4; TRBD1 matches 9 bases. The length of the CDR3 is 16 residues. Per the germline V gene, CDR1 is LGHDT and CDR2 is YNNKEL (reference sequence). CDR3 nucleotide sequence: TGTGTCAGCAGCCAGATTCTCGGGACAGGGCATGAAAAACTGTTTTTT. This gives the protein CVSSQILGTGHEKLFF.

This clone was observed a few times. The rearrangement uses TRBV7-2 and TRBJ1-1, with D maybe TRBD1 (6 bases). The CDR3 spans 14 residues. The V and J ends lost 4 bases and 7 bases respectively, with 16 bases between them. The germline V gene has CDR1 SGHTA and CDR2 FQGNSA. The CDR3 is CASSSGGGASEAFF. CDR3 DNA: TGTGCCAGCAGCTCCGGTGGGGGGGCAAGTGAAGCTTTCTTT.

This clone appeared many times. The chain carries TRBV5-1 and TRBJ2-1; D is perhaps TRBD2 (5 bases). Germline V gene sequence: CDR1 SGHRS, CDR2 YFSETQ. V lost 7 bases and J 9 bases, leaving 14 bases between the germline ends. This CDR3 comprises 12 residues. The CDR3 sequence is CASGLRGTEQFF. The CDR3 DNA reads as TGCGCCAGCGGCCTCCGGGGTACTGAGCAGTTCTTC.